A selection of T cell receptor beta chains follows, all from one sample in a study of cytomegalovirus exposure and HLA in healthy donors. Some clones are missing from TCRdb's copy, which holds only in-frame ones; the method was immunoSEQ multiplex PCR. The sample gives 110,000 or so clones, 82% of which show up once; nearly 2.5% is in the top ten. Sequencing was carried out using PBMCs. These receptor sequences come from a woman between 18 and 30 years old in good health and CMV-seronegative. Both conserved end residues are part of each CDR3. Each record gives: CDR3 length, clone size, J gene, D gene, V gene, CDR3 DNA, CDR3 protein. A D gene is named only where the DNA matches it firmly. Size tells how often a clone was seen (once, few, many) or the class of an expanded clone, and some rows leave it out.

13,once,TRBJ1-5,NA,TRBV30,TGTGCCTGGAGTCTCGCGCCGGGTCAGCCCCAGCATTTT,CAWSLAPGQPQHF
13,NA,TRBJ1-2,TRBD1,TRBV29-1,TGCAGCGTTGCACCGACAGGGGCCGGTGGCTACACCTTC,CSVAPTGAGGYTF
14,NA,TRBJ2-7,TRBD2,TRBV5-1,TGCGCCAGCAGCTCCACTAGCGGATCGTACGAGCAGTACTTC,CASSSTSGSYEQYF
18,NA,TRBJ1-1,NA,TRBV19,TGTGCCAGTAGTATAGGGGTCGGCAGGTCACATCTAAACACTGAAGCTTTCTTT,CASSIGVGRSHLNTEAFF
16,NA,TRBJ2-7,TRBD1,TRBV27,TGTGCCAGCAGTTTATCGGGGACAGGGGCCGCCTGGAAGCAGTACTTC,CASSLSGTGAAWKQYF
15,once,TRBJ2-7,NA,TRBV2,TGTGCCAGCAGACAATCTAGCGCACGATCCTACGAGCAGTACTTC,CASRQSSARSYEQYF
16,NA,TRBJ2-1,TRBD2,TRBV6-6,TGTGCCAGCGTATACGGGGGGGCTAGCGGGAGGAATGAGCAGTTCTTC,CASVYGGASGRNEQFF
14,NA,TRBJ2-2,TRBD2,TRBV2,TGTGCCATTCCGGGACTAGCGTTCGGCGGGGAGCTGTTTTTT,CAIPGLAFGGELFF
14,NA,TRBJ1-5,NA,TRBV28,TGTGCCAGCAGTATAACAGGAGGGAATCAGCCCCAGCATTTT,CASSITGGNQPQHF
12,NA,TRBJ2-4,NA,TRBV2,TGTGCCAGCACCTTAGCCAAAAACATTCAGTACTTC,CASTLAKNIQYF
15,NA,TRBJ2-7,NA,TRBV11-2,TGTGCCAGCAGCTTAGGGCGGACACTTACCTACGAGCAGTACTTC,CASSLGRTLTYEQYF
13,NA,TRBJ2-7,NA,TRBV27,TGTGCCAGCAGTGCGGGACAGTCCTACGAGCAGTACTTC,CASSAGQSYEQYF
12,NA,TRBJ2-7,TRBD1,TRBV5-1,TGCGCCAGCAGGGACAGGTCCTACGAGCAGTACTTC,CASRDRSYEQYF
16,NA,TRBJ2-7,NA,TRBV5-4,TGTGCCAGCAGCTTGCAAAGGGGGACCGGCCCCTACGAGCAGTACTTC,CASSLQRGTGPYEQYF
16,NA,TRBJ2-3,NA,TRBV7-9,TGTGCCAGCAGCTCTGTACGGGCGGGTAGGACAGATACGCAGTATTTT,CASSSVRAGRTDTQYF
14,NA,TRBJ2-3,TRBD2,TRBV27,TGTGCCAGCAGTAACTCCGGGGGGGAGGATACGCAGTATTTT,CASSNSGGEDTQYF
15,few,TRBJ1-2,TRBD1,TRBV15,TGTGCCACCAGCGATCGACAGGGGGCGCGCTATGGCTACACCTTC,CATSDRQGARYGYTF
13,NA,TRBJ1-5,NA,TRBV7-2,TGTGCCAGCAGCTTACAGGGGAATCAGCCCCAGCATTTT,CASSLQGNQPQHF
13,NA,TRBJ1-1,NA,TRBV11-3,TGTGCCAGCAGCCCCCGAAGGGACTCTGAAGCTTTCTTT,CASSPRRDSEAFF
17,once,TRBJ2-5,NA,TRBV21-1,TGTGCCAGCAGCAAATTTACCCGGACTAGCGGGAGGGAGACCCAGTACTTC,CASSKFTRTSGRETQYF
16,NA,TRBJ1-5,NA,TRBV5-5,TGTGCCAGCAGCTTGGTTGGGGCTTATAGCAATCAGCCCCAGCATTTT,CASSLVGAYSNQPQHF
16,NA,TRBJ1-5,TRBD1,TRBV28,TGTGCCAGCAGCCACTCAGACAGGGCTGGCAATCAGCCCCAGCATTTT,CASSHSDRAGNQPQHF
14,NA,TRBJ1-2,TRBD1,TRBV28,TGTGCCAGCAGTTTACCGGGACAGGGAACTGGCTACACCTTC,CASSLPGQGTGYTF
15,once,TRBJ1-5,NA,TRBV27,TGTGCCAGCAGTTTCGGGTTAGGTAGCAATCAGCCCCAGCATTTT,CASSFGLGSNQPQHF
17,NA,TRBJ1-2,TRBD1,TRBV19,TGTGCCAGTACCCGGGTCGTGACAGGGGCCGATAACTATGGCTACACCTTC,CASTRVVTGADNYGYTF
18,NA,TRBJ2-5,TRBD1,TRBV28,TGTGCCAGCAGTTACAGGCAACAAGGGACAGGGGGCCGTGAGACCCAGTACTTC,CASSYRQQGTGGRETQYF
14,NA,TRBJ1-4,TRBD1,TRBV5-5,TGTGCCAGCAGCTTTCCGGGACAGGACGAAAAACTGTTTTTT,CASSFPGQDEKLFF
14,NA,TRBJ1-4,TRBD1,TRBV7-9,TGTGCCAGCACCACGGCAGGGGGCAGGGAAAAACTGTTTTTT,CASTTAGGREKLFF
16,NA,TRBJ2-2,TRBD2,TRBV5-8,TGTGCCAGCAGCTTGGGACTAGCATTGAACACCGGGGAGCTGTTTTTT,CASSLGLALNTGELFF
14,once,TRBJ1-6,NA,TRBV6-5,TGTGCCAGCAGTTACTCCGGGGGGAGATCACCCCTCCACTTT,CASSYSGGRSPLHF
15,NA,TRBJ1-1,NA,TRBV19,TGTGCCAGTAGTATACCGGCAGGGGCCTACACTGAAGCTTTCTTT,CASSIPAGAYTEAFF
16,NA,TRBJ1-6,NA,TRBV18,TGTGCCAGCTCGCGAAATCGACAAGATGGGAATTCACCCCTCCACTTT,CASSRNRQDGNSPLHF
18,NA,TRBJ1-4,NA,TRBV7-2,TGTGCCAGCAGCTTATCGGGTCGGGCGGGCGCAACTAATGAAAAACTGTTTTTT,CASSLSGRAGATNEKLFF
16,NA,TRBJ2-7,TRBD2,TRBV14,TGCGCCAGCAGCCAAATAGGGACTAGCGGGTTGTACGAGCAGTACTTC,CASSQIGTSGLYEQYF
13,NA,TRBJ1-1,TRBD1,TRBV2,TGTGCCGGAGACAGGGATCTTCGTACTGAAGCTTTCTTT,CAGDRDLRTEAFF
12,NA,TRBJ2-7,NA,TRBV29-1,TGCAGCGTCCAAAACAGGGACCACGAGCAGTACTTC,CSVQNRDHEQYF
15,NA,TRBJ1-2,NA,TRBV28,TGTGCCAGCAGTTTATCTCGAGGACAGAACTATGGCTACACCTTC,CASSLSRGQNYGYTF
16,NA,TRBJ2-1,TRBD1,TRBV28,TGTGCCAGCAGTTCGTTTGGACCGGGACAGAACAATGAGCAGTTCTTC,CASSSFGPGQNNEQFF
15,NA,TRBJ2-1,TRBD2,TRBV2,TGTGCCAGCAGTGAAGCGATGTCGGGAGGGAATGAGCAGTTCTTC,CASSEAMSGGNEQFF
17,NA,TRBJ2-2,TRBD2,TRBV9,TGTGCCAGCAGCGTAGGAGCGGGGGGGCCATCCGCCGGGGAGCTGTTTTTT,CASSVGAGGPSAGELFF
18,NA,TRBJ1-2,NA,TRBV7-9,TGTGCCAGCACCGGCGAGGTTCATCGAGGTCTTTTTAACTATGGCTACACCTTC,CASTGEVHRGLFNYGYTF
12,few,TRBJ1-1,TRBD1,TRBV6-6,TGTGCCAGCAGGGACAGGATCACTGAAGCTTTCTTT,CASRDRITEAFF
13,NA,TRBJ2-2,NA,TRBV7-6,TGTGCCAGCAGCAAGAGGCTAACCGGGGAGCTGTTTTTT,CASSKRLTGELFF
17,NA,TRBJ1-5,NA,TRBV19,TGTGCCAGTAGGAGGAGGGCAGGGATCATGAGCAATCAGCCCCAGCATTTT,CASRRRAGIMSNQPQHF
14,NA,TRBJ1-2,TRBD1,TRBV6-5,TGTGCCAGCAGGAGACAGGGAGCTAACTATGGCTACACCTTC,CASRRQGANYGYTF
16,NA,TRBJ1-1,NA,TRBV5-4,TGTGCCAGCAGCTTGGGATCGAGACAGCCGAACACTGAAGCTTTCTTT,CASSLGSRQPNTEAFF
13,NA,TRBJ2-2,NA,TRBV11-2,TGTGCCAGCAGCTTAGCGGGGACCGGGGAGCTGTTTTTT,CASSLAGTGELFF
13,NA,TRBJ2-2,NA,TRBV7-6,TGTGCCAGCAGCTTATCGTACACCGGGGAGCTGTTTTTT,CASSLSYTGELFF
13,few,TRBJ1-1,NA,TRBV10-1,TGCGCCAGCAGTGCGAGCGTGAACACTGAAGCTTTCTTT,CASSASVNTEAFF
16,NA,TRBJ2-5,NA,TRBV9,TGTGCCAGCAGCGTAGACGGAGGAGTTCTCCGGGAGACCCAGTACTTC,CASSVDGGVLRETQYF
16,NA,TRBJ1-2,TRBD1,TRBV10-3,TGTGCCATCAGTGAGTCGATGACAGGGGGCTCGTCGAGCTACACCTTC,CAISESMTGGSSSYTF
14,NA,TRBJ1-2,NA,TRBV19,TGTGCCAGTAGTATAGACAGGGAGGACTATGGCTACACCTTC,CASSIDREDYGYTF
17,NA,TRBJ1-1,TRBD1,TRBV5-6,TGTGCCAGCAGCTCATTTAGACAGGGCTTGAAGAACACTGAAGCTTTCTTT,CASSSFRQGLKNTEAFF
16,NA,TRBJ1-1,TRBD1,TRBV18,TGTGCCAGCTCACCTGCACAGGGGATGCGGAACACTGAAGCTTTCTTT,CASSPAQGMRNTEAFF